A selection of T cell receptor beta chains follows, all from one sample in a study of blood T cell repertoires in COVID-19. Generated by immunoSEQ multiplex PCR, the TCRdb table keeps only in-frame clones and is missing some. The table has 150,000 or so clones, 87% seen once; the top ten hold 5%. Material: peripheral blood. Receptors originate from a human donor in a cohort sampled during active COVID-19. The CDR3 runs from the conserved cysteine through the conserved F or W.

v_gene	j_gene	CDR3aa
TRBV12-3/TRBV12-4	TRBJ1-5	CASAGAEGQPQHF
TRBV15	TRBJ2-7	CATSRDKGAVYEQYF
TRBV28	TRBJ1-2	CASSPTLPGQGYGYTF
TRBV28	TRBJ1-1	CASRLPTGTEAFF
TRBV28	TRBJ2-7	CASSFGGWRGSSSYEQYF
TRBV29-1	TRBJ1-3	CSVALTGNGNTIYF
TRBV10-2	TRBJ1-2	CASTEGRAYGYTF
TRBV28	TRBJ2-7	CASSLIAGGHPTGEQYF
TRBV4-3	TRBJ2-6	CASSQVRGSWANVLTF
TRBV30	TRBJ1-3	CAWSVAGGPGNTIYF
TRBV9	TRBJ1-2	CASSVGPERGYTF